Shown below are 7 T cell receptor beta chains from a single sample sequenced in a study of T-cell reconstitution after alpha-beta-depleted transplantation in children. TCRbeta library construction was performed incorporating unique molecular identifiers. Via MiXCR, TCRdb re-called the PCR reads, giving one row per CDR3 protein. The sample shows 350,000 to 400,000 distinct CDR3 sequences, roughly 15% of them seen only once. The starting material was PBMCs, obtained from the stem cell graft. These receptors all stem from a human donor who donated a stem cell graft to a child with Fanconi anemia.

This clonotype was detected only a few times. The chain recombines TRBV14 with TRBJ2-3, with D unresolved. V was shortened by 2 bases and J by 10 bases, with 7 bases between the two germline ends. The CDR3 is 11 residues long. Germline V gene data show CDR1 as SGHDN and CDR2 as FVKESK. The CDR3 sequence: CASSQSWAQYF. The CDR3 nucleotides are TGTGCCAGCAGCCAAAGCTGGGCGCAGTATTTT. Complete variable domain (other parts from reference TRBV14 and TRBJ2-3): EAGVTQFPSHSVIEKGQTVTLRCDPISGHDNLYWYRRVMGKEIKFLLHFVKESKQDESGMPNNRFLAERTGGTYSTLKVQPAELEDSGVYFCASSQSWAQYFGPGTRLTVL.

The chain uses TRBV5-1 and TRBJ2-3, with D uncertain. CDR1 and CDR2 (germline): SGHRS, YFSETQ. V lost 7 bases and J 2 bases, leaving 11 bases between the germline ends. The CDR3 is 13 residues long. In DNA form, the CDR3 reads TGCGCCAGCGGGCTCCTACCCACAGATACGCAGTATTTT. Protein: CASGLLPTDTQYF. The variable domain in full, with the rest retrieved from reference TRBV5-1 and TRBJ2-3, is KAGVTQTPRYLIKTRGQQVTLSCSPISGHRSVSWYQQTPGQGLQFLFEYFSETQRNKGNFPGRFSGRQFSNSRSEMNVSTLELGDSALYLCASGLLPTDTQYFGPGTRLTVL.

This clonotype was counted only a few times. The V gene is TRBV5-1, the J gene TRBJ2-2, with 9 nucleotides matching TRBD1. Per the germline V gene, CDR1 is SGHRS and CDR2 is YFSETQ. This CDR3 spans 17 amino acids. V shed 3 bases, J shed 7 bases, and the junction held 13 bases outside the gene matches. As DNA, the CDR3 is TGCGCCAGCAGCTACTTACCGGGACAGGGAATTGGCGGGGAGCTGTTTTTT. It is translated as CASSYLPGQGIGGELFF. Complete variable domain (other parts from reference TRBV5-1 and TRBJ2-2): KAGVTQTPRYLIKTRGQQVTLSCSPISGHRSVSWYQQTPGQGLQFLFEYFSETQRNKGNFPGRFSGRQFSNSRSEMNVSTLELGDSALYLCASSYLPGQGIGGELFFGEGSRLTVL.

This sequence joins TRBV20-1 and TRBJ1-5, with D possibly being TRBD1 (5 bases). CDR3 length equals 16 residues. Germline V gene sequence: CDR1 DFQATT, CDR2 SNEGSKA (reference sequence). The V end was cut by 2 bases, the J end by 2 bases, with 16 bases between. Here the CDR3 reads CSARMAGGRGNQPQHF. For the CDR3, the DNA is TGCAGTGCTAGAATGGCGGGGGGAAGGGGCAATCAGCCCCAGCATTTT.

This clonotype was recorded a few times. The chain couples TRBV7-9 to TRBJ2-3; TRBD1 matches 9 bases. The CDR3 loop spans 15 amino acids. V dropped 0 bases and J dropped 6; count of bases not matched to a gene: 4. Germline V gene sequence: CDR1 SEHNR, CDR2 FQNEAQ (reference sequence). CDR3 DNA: TGTGCCAGCAGCTTAGCTGGGACAGGGATGGATACGCAGTATTTT. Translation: CASSLAGTGMDTQYF.

CDR3 amino acids: CASSYGQIPSELFF. The DNA of the CDR3 is TGTGCCAGCAGTTACGGTCAGATTCCGTCGGAGCTGTTTTTT. This chain joins TRBV6-2 or TRBV6-3 and TRBJ2-2, with D unclear. The CDR3 is made up of 14 amino acids. Trimming took off 2 bases at V and 10 bases at J, with 14 bases between the two ends. Germline CDR1 reads MNHEY; CDR2 reads SVGEGT.

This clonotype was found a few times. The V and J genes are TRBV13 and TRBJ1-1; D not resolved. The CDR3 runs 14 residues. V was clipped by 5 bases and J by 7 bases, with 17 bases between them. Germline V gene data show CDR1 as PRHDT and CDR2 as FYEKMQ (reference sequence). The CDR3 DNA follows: TGTGCCAGCAGCCCCTTGAGAGGAGCCTTTGAAGCTTTCTTT. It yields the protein CASSPLRGAFEAFF.